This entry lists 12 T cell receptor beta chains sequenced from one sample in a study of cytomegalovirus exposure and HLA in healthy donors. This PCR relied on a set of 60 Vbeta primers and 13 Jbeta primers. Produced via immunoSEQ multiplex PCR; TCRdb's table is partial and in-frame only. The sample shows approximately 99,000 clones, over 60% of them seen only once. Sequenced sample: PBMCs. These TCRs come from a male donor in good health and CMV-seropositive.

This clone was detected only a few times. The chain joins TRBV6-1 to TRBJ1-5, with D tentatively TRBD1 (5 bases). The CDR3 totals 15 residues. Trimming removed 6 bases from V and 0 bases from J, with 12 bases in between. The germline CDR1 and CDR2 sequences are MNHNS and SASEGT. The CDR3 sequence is CASRGDRYSNQPQHF. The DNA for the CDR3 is TGTGCCAGCAGAGGCGACAGATATAGCAATCAGCCCCAGCATTTT.

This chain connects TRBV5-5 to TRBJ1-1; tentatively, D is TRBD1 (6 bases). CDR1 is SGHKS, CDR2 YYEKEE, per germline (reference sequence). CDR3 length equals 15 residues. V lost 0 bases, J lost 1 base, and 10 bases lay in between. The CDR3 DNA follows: TGTGCCAGCAGCTTGGTAAGGGGGACGAACACTGAAGCTTTCTTT. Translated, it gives CASSLVRGTNTEAFF.

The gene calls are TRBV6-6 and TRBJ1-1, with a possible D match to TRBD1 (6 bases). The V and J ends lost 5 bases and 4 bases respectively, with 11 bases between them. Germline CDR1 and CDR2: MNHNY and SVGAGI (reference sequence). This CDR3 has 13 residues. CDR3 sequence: CASSTQGSTEAFF. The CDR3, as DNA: TGTGCCAGCAGTACCCAGGGGAGCACTGAAGCTTTCTTT.

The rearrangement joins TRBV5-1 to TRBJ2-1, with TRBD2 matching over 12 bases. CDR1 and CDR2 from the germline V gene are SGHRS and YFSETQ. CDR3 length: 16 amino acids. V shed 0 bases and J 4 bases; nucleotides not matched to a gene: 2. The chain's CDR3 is CASSLGGTSGYNEQFF. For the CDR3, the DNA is TGCGCCAGCAGCTTGGGTGGGACTAGCGGGTACAATGAGCAGTTCTTC.

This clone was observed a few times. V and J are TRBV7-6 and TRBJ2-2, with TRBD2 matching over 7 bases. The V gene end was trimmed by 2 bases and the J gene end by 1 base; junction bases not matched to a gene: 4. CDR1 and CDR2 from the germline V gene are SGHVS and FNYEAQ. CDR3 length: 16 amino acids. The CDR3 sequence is CASSLTGGRNTGELFF. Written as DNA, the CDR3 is TGTGCCAGCAGCTTAACGGGGGGAAGGAACACCGGGGAGCTGTTTTTT.

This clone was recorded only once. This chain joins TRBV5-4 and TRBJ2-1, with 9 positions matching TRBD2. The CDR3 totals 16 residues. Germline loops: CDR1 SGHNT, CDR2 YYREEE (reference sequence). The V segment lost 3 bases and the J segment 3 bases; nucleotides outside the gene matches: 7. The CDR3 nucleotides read TGTGCCAGCAGCTCAGGCGTGACTAGCGGCTACAATGAGCAGTTCTTC. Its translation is CASSSGVTSGYNEQFF.

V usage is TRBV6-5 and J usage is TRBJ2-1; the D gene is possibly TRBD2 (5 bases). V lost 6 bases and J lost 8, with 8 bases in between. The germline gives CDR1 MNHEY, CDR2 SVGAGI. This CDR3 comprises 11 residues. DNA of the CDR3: TGTGCCAGCAGCGGGCGGGATGAGCAGTTCTTC. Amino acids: CASSGRDEQFF.

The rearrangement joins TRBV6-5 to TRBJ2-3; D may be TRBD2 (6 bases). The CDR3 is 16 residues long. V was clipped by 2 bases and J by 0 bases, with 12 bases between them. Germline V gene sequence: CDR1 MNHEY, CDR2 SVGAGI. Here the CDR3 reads CASSYVAGKSTDTQYF. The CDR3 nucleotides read TGTGCCAGCAGTTACGTTGCGGGGAAAAGCACAGATACGCAGTATTTT.

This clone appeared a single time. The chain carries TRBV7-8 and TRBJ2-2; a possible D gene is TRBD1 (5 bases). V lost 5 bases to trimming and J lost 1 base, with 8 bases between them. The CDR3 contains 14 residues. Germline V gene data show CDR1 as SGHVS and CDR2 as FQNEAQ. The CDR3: CASSPQGNTGELFF. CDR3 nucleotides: TGTGCCAGCAGCCCGCAGGGGAACACCGGGGAGCTGTTTTTT.

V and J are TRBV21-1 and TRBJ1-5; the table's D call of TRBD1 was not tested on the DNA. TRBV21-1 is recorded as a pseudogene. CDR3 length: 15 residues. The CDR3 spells CASSKDDRSNQPQHF. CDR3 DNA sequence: TGTGCCAGCAGCAAAGACGACAGAAGCAATCAGCCCCAGCATTTT.

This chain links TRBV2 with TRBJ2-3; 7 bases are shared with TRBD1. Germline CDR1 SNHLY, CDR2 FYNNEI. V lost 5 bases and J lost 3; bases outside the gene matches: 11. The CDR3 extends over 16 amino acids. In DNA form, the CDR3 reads TGTGCCAGCAGTCTTGACAGGGAAAAGGGGACAGATACGCAGTATTTT. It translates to CASSLDREKGTDTQYF.

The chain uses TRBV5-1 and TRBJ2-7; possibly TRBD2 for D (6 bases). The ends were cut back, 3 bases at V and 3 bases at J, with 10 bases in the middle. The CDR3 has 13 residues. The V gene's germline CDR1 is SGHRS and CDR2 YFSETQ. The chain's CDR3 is CASSSSGVYEQYF. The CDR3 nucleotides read TGCGCCAGCAGCTCCTCGGGGGTCTACGAGCAGTACTTC.